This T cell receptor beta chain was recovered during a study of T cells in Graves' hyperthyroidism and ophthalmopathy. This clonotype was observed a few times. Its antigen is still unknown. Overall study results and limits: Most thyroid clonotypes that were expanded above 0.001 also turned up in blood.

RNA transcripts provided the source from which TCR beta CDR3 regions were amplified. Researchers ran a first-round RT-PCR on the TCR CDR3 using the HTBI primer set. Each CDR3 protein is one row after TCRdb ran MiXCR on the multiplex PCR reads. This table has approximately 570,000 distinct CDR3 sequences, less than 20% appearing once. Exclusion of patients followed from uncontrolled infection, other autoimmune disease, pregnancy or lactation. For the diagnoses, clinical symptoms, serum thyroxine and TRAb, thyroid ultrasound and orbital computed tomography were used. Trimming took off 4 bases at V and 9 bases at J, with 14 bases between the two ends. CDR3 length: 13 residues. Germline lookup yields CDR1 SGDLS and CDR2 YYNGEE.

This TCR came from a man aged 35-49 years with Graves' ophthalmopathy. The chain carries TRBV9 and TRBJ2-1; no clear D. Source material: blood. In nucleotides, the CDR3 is TGTGCCAGCAGCCCCGGGTCGTCCGGTGAGCAGTTCTTC. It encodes CASSPGSSGEQFF.